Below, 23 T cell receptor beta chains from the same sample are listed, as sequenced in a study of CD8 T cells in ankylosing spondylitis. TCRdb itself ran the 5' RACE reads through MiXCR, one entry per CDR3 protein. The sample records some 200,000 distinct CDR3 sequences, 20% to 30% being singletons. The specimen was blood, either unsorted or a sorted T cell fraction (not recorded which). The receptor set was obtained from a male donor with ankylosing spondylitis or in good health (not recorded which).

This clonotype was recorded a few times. The CDR3 reads CSARRDRITDTQYF. The CDR3, as DNA: TGCAGTGCTAGGCGGGACAGGATCACAGATACGCAGTATTTT. This chain links TRBV20-1 with TRBJ2-3, with 8 bases lining up with TRBD1. The germline gives CDR1 DFQATT, CDR2 SNEGSKA (reference sequence). The J segment lost 2 bases and the V segment lost 3 bases, leaving 4 bases of the junction unmatched. This CDR3 is built from 14 residues.

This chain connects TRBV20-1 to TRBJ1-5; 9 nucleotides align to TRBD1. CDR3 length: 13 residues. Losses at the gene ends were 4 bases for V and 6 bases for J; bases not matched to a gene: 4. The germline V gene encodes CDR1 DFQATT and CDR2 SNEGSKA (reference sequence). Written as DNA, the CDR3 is TGCAGTGCTACGCGGACAGGGGCTCAGCCCCAGCATTTT. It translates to CSATRTGAQPQHF.

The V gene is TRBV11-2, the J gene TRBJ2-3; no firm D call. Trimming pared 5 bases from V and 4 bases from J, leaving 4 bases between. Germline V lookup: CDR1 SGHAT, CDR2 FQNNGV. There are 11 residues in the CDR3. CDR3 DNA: TGTGCCAGCAGCCCCGCAGATACGCAGTATTTT. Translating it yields CASSPADTQYF.

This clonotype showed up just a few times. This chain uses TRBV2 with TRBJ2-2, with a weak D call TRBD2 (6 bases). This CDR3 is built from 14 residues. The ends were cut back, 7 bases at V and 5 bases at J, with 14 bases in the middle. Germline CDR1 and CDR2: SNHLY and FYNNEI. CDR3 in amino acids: CASTFSGVTGELFF. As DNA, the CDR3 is TGTGCCAGCACCTTCTCGGGGGTAACCGGGGAGCTGTTTTTT.

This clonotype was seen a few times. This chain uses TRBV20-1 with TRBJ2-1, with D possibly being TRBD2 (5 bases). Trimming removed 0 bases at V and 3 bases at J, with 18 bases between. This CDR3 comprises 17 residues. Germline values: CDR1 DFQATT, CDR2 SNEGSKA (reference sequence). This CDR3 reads CSARDWLAASNYNEQFF. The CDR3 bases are TGCAGTGCTAGAGATTGGCTAGCAGCCTCTAACTACAATGAGCAGTTCTTC.

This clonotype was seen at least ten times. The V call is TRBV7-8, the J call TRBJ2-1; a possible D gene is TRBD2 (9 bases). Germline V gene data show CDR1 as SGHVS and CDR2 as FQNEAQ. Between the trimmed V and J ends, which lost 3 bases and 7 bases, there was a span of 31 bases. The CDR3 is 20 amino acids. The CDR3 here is CASSLERTGQGTSQRNEQFF. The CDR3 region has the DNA TGTGCCAGCAGCTTGGAGAGGACAGGGCAGGGGACTAGCCAGAGAAATGAGCAGTTCTTC.

The CDR3 here is CSASGGQTGTVYEQYF. The CDR3 DNA reads as TGCAGCGCGAGTGGGGGACAGACAGGGACAGTCTACGAGCAGTACTTC. This chain links TRBV29-1 with TRBJ2-7; 7 positions agree with TRBD1. This CDR3 is 16 amino acids long. CDR1 SQVTM and CDR2 ANQGSEA come from the germline V gene. V gave up 7 bases and J gave up 3 bases; unmatched junction bases: 18.

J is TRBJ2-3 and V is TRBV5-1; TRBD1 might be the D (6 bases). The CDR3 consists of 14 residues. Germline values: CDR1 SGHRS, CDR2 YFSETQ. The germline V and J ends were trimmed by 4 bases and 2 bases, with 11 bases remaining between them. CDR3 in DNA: TGCGCCAGCAGCCCCAGGGACAACACAGATACGCAGTATTTT. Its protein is CASSPRDNTDTQYF. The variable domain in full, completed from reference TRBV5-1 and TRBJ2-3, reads KAGVTQTPRYLIKTRGQQVTLSCSPISGHRSVSWYQQTPGQGLQFLFEYFSETQRNKGNFPGRFSGRQFSNSRSEMNVSTLELGDSALYLCASSPRDNTDTQYFGPGTRLTVL.

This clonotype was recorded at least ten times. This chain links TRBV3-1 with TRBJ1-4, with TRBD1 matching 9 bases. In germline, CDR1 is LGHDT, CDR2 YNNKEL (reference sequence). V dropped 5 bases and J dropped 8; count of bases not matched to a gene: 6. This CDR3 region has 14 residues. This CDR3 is CASSKRQGVEKLFF. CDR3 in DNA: TGTGCCAGCAGCAAGCGACAGGGGGTGGAAAAACTGTTTTTT.

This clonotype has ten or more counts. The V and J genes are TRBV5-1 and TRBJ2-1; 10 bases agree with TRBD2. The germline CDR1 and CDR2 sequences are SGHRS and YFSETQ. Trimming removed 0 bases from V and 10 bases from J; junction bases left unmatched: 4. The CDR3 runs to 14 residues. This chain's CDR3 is CASSLVVTSGEQFF. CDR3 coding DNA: TGCGCCAGCAGCTTGGTCGTGACTAGCGGGGAGCAGTTCTTC. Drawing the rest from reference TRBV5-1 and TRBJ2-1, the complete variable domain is KAGVTQTPRYLIKTRGQQVTLSCSPISGHRSVSWYQQTPGQGLQFLFEYFSETQRNKGNFPGRFSGRQFSNSRSEMNVSTLELGDSALYLCASSLVVTSGEQFFGPGTRLTVL.

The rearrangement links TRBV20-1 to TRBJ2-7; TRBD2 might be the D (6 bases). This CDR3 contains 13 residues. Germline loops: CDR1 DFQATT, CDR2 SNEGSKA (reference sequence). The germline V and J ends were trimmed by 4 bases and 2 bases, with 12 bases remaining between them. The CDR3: CSAIGDSTYEQYF. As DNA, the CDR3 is TGCAGTGCTATCGGGGACTCGACCTACGAGCAGTACTTC.

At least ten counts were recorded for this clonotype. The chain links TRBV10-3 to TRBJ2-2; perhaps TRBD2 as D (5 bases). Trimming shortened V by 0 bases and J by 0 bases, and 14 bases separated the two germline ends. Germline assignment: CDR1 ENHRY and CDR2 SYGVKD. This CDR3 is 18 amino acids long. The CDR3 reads CAISESSRETPNTGELFF. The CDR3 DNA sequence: TGTGCCATCAGTGAGTCGTCGAGGGAGACACCGAACACCGGGGAGCTGTTTTTT.

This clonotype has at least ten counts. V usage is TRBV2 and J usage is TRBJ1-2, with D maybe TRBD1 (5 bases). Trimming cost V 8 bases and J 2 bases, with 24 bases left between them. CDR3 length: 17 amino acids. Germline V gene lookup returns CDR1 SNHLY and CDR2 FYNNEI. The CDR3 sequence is CASFSAGPSKRNYGYTF. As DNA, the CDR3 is TGTGCCAGCTTTTCGGCAGGGCCATCGAAACGGAACTATGGCTACACCTTC.

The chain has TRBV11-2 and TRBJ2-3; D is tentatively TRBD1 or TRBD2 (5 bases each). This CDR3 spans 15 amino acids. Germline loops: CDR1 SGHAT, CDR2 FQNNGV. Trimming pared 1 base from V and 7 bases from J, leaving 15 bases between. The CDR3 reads CASSLVSGTSNTQYF. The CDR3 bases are TGTGCCAGCAGCTTAGTTTCCGGGACCAGCAATACGCAGTATTTT.

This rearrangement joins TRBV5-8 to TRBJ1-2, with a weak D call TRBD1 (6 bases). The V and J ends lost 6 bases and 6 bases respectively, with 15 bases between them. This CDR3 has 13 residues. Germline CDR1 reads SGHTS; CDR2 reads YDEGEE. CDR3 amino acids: CASIQWGLDGYTF. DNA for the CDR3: TGTGCCAGCATCCAGTGGGGGCTCGATGGCTACACCTTC.

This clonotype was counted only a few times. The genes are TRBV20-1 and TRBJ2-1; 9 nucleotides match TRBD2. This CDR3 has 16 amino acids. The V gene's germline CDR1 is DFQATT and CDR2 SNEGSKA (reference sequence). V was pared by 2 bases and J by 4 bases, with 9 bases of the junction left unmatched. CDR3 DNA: TGCAGTGCTAGAAGGGCGGGTAGCGGGAGATACAATGAGCAGTTCTTC. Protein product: CSARRAGSGRYNEQFF.

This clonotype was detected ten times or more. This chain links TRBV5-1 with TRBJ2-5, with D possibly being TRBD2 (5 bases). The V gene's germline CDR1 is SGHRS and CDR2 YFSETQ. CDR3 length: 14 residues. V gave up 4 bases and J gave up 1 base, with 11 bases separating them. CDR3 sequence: CASSVQRFQETQYF. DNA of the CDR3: TGCGCCAGCAGCGTACAGCGGTTCCAAGAGACCCAGTACTTC.

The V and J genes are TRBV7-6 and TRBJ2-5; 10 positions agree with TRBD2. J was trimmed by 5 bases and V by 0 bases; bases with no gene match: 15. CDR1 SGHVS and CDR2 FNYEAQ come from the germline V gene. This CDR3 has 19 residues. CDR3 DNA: TGTGCCAGCAGCTTAGCGCCACCAACGAGTAGCGGGAGGAGGGAGACCCAGTACTTC. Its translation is CASSLAPPTSSGRRETQYF.

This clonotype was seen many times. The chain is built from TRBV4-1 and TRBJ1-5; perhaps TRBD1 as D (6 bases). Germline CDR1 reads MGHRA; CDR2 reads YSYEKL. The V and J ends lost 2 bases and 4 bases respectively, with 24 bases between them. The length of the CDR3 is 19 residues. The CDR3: CASSQMVDSKQGLNQPQHF. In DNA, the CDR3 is TGCGCCAGCAGCCAAATGGTGGACTCGAAACAGGGTCTGAATCAGCCCCAGCATTTT.

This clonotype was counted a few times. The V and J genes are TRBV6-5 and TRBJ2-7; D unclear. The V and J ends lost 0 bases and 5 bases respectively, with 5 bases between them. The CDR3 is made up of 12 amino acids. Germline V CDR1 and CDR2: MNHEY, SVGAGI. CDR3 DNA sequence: TGTGCCAGCAGTTACTCTCGGCACGAGCAGTACTTC. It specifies CASSYSRHEQYF.

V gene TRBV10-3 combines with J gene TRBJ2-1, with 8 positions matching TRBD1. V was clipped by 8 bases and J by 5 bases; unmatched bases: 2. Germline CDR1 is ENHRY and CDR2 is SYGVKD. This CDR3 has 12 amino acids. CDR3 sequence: CAIRDRNNEQFF. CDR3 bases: TGTGCCATCCGGGACAGGAACAATGAGCAGTTCTTC.

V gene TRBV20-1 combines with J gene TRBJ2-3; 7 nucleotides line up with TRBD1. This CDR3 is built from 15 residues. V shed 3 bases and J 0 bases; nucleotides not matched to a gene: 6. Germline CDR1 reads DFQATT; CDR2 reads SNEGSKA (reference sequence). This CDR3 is CSASVPGGSTDTQYF. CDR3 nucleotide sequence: TGCAGTGCTAGTGTTCCAGGGGGAAGCACAGATACGCAGTATTTT.

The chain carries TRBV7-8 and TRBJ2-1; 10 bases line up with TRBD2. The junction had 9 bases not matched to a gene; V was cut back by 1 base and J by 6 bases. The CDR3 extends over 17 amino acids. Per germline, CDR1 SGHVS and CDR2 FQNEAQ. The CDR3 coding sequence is TGTGCCAGCAGCTTAGACCTCCGGACTAGCGGCGCCAATGAGCAGTTCTTC. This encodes CASSLDLRTSGANEQFF.